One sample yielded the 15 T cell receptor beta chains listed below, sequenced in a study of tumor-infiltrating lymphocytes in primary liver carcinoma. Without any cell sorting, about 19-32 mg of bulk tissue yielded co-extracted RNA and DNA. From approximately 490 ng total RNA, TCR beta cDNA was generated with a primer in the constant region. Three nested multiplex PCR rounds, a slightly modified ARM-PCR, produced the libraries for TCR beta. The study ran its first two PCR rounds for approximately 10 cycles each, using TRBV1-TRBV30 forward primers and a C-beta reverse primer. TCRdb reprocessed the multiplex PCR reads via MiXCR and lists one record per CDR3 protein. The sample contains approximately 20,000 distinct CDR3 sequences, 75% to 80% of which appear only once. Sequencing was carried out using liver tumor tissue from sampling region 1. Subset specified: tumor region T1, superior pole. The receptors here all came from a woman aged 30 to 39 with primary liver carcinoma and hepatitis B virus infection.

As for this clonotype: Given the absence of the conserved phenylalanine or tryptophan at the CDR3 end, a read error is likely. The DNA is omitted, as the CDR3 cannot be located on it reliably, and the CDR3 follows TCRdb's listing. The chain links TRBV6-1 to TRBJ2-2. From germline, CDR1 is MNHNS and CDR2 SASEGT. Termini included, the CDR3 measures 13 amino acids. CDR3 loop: CASSPKIYVELFS.

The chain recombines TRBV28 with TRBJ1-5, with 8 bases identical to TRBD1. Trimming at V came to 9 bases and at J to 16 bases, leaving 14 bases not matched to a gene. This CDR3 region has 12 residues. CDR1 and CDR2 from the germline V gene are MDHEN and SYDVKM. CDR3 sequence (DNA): TGTGCCAGTAGTGTTCCCGGGACAGGCCAACATTTT. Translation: CASSVPGTGQHF.

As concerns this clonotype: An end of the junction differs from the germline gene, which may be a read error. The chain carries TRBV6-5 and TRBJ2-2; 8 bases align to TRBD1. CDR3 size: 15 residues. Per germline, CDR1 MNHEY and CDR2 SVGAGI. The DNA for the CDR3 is TGTGCCTGCAGGCCGCGGACAGGGTTCACCGGGGAGCAGTTTTTT. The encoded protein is CACRPRTGFTGEQFF.

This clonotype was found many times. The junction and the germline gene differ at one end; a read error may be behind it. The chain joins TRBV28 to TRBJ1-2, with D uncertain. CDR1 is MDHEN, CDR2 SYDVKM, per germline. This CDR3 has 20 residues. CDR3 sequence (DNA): TGTGCCAGCTCCACGGGCAGACTAGTTCCCCGTCAGTACACTAACTGTGGCTACACCTTC. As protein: CASSTGRLVPRQYTNCGYTF.

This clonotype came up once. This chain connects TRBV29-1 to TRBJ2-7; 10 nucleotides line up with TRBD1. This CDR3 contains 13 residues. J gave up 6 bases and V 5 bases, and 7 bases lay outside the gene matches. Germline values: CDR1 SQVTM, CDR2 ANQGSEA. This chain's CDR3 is CSVTGQGVREQYF. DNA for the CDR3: TGCAGCGTTACTGGACAGGGGGTACGCGAGCAGTACTTC.

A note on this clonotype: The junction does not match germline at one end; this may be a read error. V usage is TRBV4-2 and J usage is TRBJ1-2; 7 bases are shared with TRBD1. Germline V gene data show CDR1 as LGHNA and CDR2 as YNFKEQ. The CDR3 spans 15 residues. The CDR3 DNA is TGTGCCAGCAGCTGTGGCAGGCAGGGGGGTTATGGGTACATCTTC. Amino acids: CASSCGRQGGYGYIF.

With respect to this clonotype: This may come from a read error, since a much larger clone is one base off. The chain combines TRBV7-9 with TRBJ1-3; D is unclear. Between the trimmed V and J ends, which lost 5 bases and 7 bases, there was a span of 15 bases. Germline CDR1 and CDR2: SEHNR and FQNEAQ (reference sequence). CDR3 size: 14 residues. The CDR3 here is CASSPSRTENTIYF. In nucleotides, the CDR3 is TGTGCCAGCAGCCCCAGCCGGACCGAGAACACCATATATTTT.

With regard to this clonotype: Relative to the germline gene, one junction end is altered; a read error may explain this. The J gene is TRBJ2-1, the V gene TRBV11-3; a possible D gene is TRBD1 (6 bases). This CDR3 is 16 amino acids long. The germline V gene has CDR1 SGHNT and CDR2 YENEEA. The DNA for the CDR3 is TGTGTCAGCAGTTCAACGGGACACGGCTTCTTGCATGAGAAGTTCTTC. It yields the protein CVSSSTGHGFLHEKFF.

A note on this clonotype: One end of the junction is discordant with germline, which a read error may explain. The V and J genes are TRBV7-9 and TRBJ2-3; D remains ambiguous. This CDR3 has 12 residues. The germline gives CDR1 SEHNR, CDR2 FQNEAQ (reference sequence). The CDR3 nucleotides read TGTGCCAGCAATTCTCTCACAGATATGCAGTATTTT. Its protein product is CASNSLTDMQYF.

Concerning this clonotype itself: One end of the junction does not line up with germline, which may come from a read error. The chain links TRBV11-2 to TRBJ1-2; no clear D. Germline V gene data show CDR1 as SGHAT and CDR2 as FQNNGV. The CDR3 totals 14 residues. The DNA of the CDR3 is TGTGCCAATAGCTTAAGGGAAGCTAACTATGGCTACACCTTT. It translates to CANSLREANYGYTF. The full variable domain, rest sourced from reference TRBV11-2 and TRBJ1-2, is EAGVAQSPRYKIIEKRQSVAFWCNPISGHATLYWYQQILGQGPKLLIQFQNNGVVDDSQLPKDRFSAERLKGVDSTLKIQPAKLEDSAVYLCANSLREANYGYTFGSGTRLTVV.

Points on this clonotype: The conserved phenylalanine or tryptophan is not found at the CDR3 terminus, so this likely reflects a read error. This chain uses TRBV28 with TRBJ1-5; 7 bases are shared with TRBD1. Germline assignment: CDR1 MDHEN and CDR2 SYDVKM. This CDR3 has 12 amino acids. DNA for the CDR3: TGTACCAGCAGTGTCTCCAGGACAGGCCAGCATCTT. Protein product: CTSSVSRTGQHL.

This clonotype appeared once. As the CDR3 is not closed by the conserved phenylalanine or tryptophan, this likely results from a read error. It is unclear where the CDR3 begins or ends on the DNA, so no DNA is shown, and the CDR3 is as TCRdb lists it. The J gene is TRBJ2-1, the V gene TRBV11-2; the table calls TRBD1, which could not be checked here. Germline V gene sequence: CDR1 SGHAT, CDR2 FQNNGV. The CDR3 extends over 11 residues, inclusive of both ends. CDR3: CASRQLNEQLL.

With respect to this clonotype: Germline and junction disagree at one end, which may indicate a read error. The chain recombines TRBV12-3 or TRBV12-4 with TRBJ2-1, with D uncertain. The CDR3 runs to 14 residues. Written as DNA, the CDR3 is TGTGCCAGCACCTCGAGCCTCTCCGACAACGAGCAGTTCTTC. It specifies CASTSSLSDNEQFF.

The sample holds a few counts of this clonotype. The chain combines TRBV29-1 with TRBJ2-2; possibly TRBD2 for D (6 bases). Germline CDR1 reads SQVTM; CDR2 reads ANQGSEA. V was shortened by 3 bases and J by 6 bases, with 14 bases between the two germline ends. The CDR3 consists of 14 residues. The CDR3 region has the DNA TGCAGCGTTGACGCGGGAATGGGATCCGGGGAGCTGTTTTTT. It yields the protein CSVDAGMGSGELFF.

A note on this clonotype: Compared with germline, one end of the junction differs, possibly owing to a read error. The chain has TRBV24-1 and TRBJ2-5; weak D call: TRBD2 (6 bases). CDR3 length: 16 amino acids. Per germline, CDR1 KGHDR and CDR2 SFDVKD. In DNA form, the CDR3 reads TGTGCCACAAGTGATTTCCAAAGCGGGTCTAAAGAGACCCAGTACTTC. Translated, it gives CATSDFQSGSKETQYF.